These T cell receptor beta chains were read from a single sample in a study of shared clonotypes between healthy human individuals. Generated by immunoSEQ multiplex PCR, the TCRdb table keeps only in-frame clones and is missing some. Counted here are roughly 2 million clones, under 97% occurring once; the ten biggest clones make up roughly 0.13%. The sequencing input was naive CD4+ T cells sorted from blood. The receptor set was obtained from a man younger than 35 in good health. Both conserved end residues are part of each CDR3. Each record gives: V gene, clone size, J gene, D gene, CDR3 protein, CDR3 DNA. The D gene is left open where the match is weak. Some rows have no size entry. The others give once, few or many, or a class for an expanded clone.

TRBV9	.	TRBJ2-7	TRBD1	CASSVRTGLSYEQYF	TGTGCCAGCAGCGTCCGGACAGGGCTCTCCTACGAGCAGTACTTC
TRBV10-3	.	TRBJ2-5	.	CAAGFGETQYF	TGTGCCGCAGGGTTTGGGGAGACCCAGTACTTC
TRBV7-2	.	TRBJ2-1	TRBD2	CASSLGPSGGRDEQFF	TGTGCCAGCAGCTTGGGCCCTAGCGGGGGGAGGGATGAGCAGTTCTTC
TRBV6-5	.	TRBJ1-3	TRBD1	CASTRTGAGNTIYF	TGTGCCAGCACCAGGACAGGGGCTGGAAACACCATATATTTT
TRBV7-9	.	TRBJ1-6	TRBD1	CASSRGTGDLPLHF	TGTGCCAGCAGCCGAGGGACAGGGGACTTACCCCTCCACTTT
TRBV21-1	.	TRBJ1-6	.	CASSKTGPGQAPLHF	TGTGCCAGCAGCAAAACCGGGCCGGGGCAAGCACCCCTCCACTTT
TRBV29-1	.	TRBJ2-2	.	CSVGRQGLTGELFF	TGCAGCGTTGGCAGACAGGGACTCACCGGGGAGCTGTTTTTT
TRBV2	.	TRBJ2-5	.	CASHGSPGETQYF	TGTGCCAGCCATGGAAGTCCAGGAGAGACCCAGTACTTC
TRBV5-5	.	TRBJ2-7	TRBD1	CASSRGQGGEQYF	TGTGCCAGCAGCAGGGGACAGGGGGGCGAGCAGTACTTC
TRBV28	.	TRBJ1-6	.	CASSPEKGAPLHF	TGTGCCAGCAGTCCAGAAAAGGGGGCACCCCTCCACTTT
TRBV5-1	.	TRBJ2-1	.	CASSFPGGYNEQFF	TGCGCCAGCAGCTTTCCGGGTGGCTACAATGAGCAGTTCTTC
TRBV10-3	.	TRBJ2-5	.	CAISMTGQETQYF	TGTGCCATCAGTATGACAGGCCAAGAGACCCAGTACTTC
TRBV10-2	.	TRBJ2-5	TRBD2	CASIGGGGAPETQYF	TGCGCCAGCATCGGCGGCGGGGGGGCCCCAGAGACCCAGTACTTC
TRBV7-9	.	TRBJ1-3	.	CASSFLGTDSGNTIYF	TGTGCCAGCAGCTTCCTGGGGACGGACTCTGGAAACACCATATATTTT
TRBV2	.	TRBJ2-5	.	CASSEAPGRTETQYF	TGTGCCAGCAGTGAAGCCCCAGGGAGAACAGAGACCCAGTACTTC
TRBV30	.	TRBJ1-2	.	CAWSSRGIRLYGYTF	TGTGCCTGGAGTTCCCGGGGCATCCGTCTATATGGCTACACCTTC
TRBV5-1	.	TRBJ1-4	.	CASSPDSAPNEKLFF	TGCGCCAGCAGCCCGGATAGCGCCCCTAATGAAAAACTGTTTTTT
TRBV19	few	TRBJ2-7	TRBD2	CASSIGLAGTYEQYF	TGTGCCAGTAGTATAGGACTAGCGGGAACCTACGAGCAGTACTTC